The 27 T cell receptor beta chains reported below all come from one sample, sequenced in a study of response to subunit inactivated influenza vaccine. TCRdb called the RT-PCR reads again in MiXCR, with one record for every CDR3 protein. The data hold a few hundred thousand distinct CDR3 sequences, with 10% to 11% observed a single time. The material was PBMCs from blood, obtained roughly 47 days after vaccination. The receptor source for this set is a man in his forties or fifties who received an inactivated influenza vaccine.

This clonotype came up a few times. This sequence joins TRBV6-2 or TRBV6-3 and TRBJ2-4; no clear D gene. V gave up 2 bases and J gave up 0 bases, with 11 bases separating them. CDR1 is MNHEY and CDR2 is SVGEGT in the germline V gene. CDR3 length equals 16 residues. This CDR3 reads CASSYGPPLAKNIQYF. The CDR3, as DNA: TGTGCCAGCAGTTACGGGCCCCCTCTAGCCAAAAACATTCAGTACTTC.

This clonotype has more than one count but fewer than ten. The CDR3 sequence: CATAPPRGTSREAFF. CDR3 sequence (DNA): TGTGCCACCGCCCCCCCCCGCGGGACTTCTAGGGAAGCTTTCTTT. The chain combines TRBV7-6 with TRBJ1-1; a possible D gene is TRBD1 (5 bases). This CDR3 region has 15 residues. Trimming cost V 10 bases and J 8 bases, with 26 bases left between them. Germline V gene lookup returns CDR1 SGHVS and CDR2 FNYEAQ.

For the CDR3, the DNA is TGTGCCAGCAGCTTTAGGGCAGGGGGCCAACAGTACTTC. Its protein is CASSFRAGGQQYF. The V gene is TRBV13, the J gene TRBJ2-7, with 8 bases aligning to TRBD1. Germline loops: CDR1 PRHDT, CDR2 FYEKMQ (reference sequence). Trimming took 3 bases from V and 10 from J; bases not matched to a gene: 8. The CDR3 runs 13 residues.

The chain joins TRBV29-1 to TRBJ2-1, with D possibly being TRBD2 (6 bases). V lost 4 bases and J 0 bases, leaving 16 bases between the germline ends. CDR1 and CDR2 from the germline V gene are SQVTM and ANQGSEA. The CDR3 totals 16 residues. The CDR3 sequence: CSVAGVRGVSYNEQFF. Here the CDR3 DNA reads TGCAGCGTTGCGGGGGTCCGCGGGGTCTCCTACAATGAGCAGTTCTTC.

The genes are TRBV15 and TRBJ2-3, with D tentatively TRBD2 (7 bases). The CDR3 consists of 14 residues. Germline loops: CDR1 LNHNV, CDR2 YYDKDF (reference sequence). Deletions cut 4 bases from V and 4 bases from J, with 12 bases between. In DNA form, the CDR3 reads TGTGCCACCAGCAAGGGGGGGGTCGCAGATACGCAGTATTTT. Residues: CATSKGGVADTQYF.

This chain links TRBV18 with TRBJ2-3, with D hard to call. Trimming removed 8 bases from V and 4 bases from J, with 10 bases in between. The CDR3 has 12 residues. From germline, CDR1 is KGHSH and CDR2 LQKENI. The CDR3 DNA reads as TGTGCCAGCCTCAACGCGGCAGATACGCAGTATTTT. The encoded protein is CASLNAADTQYF. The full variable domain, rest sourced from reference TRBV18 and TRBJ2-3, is NAGVMQNPRHLVRRRGQEARLRCSPMKGHSHVYWYRQLPEEGLKFMVYLQKENIIDESGMPKERFSAEFPKEGPSILRIQQVVRGDSAAYFCASLNAADTQYFGPGTRLTVL.

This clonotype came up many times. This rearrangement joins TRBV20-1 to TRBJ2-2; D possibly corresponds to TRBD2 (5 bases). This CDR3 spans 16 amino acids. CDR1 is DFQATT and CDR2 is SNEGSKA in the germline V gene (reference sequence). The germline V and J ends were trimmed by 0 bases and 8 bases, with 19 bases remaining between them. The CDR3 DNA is TGCAGTGCTAGAGAAGAACGCCGGGAAGGAGCTGGGGAGCTGTTTTTT. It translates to CSAREERREGAGELFF.

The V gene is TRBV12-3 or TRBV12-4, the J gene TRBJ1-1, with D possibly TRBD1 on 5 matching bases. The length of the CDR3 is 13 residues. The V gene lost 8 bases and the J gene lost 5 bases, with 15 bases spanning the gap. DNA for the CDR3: TGTGCCAGCCACCTCAGGGAGGGAACTGAAGCTTTCTTT. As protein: CASHLREGTEAFF.

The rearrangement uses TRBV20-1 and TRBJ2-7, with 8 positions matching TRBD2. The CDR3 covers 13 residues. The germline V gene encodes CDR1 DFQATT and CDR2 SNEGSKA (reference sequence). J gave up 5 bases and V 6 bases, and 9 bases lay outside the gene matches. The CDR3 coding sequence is TGCAGTGCGGATCCGGGACTAGTTGACGAGCAGTACTTC. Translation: CSADPGLVDEQYF.

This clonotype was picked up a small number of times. CDR3 bases: TGCAGTGCTAGGGACTGGCGAGGAACCCAGTACTTC. Amino acid sequence: CSARDWRGTQYF. The chain joins TRBV20-1 to TRBJ2-5, with D maybe TRBD2 (5 bases). CDR1 is DFQATT, CDR2 SNEGSKA, per germline (reference sequence). The CDR3 runs 12 residues. V was cut by 3 bases and J by 8 bases, with 13 bases left in between.

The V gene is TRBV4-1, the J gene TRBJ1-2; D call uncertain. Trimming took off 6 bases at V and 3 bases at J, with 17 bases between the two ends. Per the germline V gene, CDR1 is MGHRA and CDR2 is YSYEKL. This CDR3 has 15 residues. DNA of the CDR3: TGCGCCAGCAGAAGCTCCAGGCGTCAAGACTATGGCTACACCTTC. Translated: CASRSSRRQDYGYTF.

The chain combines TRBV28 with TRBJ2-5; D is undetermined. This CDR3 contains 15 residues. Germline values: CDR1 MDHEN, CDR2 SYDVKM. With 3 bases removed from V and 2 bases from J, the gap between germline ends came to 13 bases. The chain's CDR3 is CASSLQTAVQETQYF. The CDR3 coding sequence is TGTGCCAGCAGTTTGCAGACCGCCGTTCAAGAGACCCAGTACTTC.

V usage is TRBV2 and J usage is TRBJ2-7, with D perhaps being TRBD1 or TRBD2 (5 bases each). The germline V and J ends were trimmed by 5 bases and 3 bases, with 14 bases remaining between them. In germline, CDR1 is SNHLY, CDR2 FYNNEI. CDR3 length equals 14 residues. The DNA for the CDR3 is TGTGCCAGCAGTACCCGGGACCGACACTACGAGCAGTACTTC. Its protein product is CASSTRDRHYEQYF.

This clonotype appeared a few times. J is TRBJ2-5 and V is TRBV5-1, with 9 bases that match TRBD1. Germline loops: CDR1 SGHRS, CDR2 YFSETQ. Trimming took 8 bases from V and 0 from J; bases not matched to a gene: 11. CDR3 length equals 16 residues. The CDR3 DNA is TGCGCCAGTGAGAAATCCGGGACAGGGTACCAAGAGACCCAGTACTTC. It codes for CASEKSGTGYQETQYF.

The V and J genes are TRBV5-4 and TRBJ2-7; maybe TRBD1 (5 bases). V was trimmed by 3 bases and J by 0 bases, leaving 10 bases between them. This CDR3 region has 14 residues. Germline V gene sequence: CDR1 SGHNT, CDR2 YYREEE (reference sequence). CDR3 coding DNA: TGTGCCAGCAGCTCCCAGGGCAGCTCCTACGAGCAGTACTTC. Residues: CASSSQGSSYEQYF.

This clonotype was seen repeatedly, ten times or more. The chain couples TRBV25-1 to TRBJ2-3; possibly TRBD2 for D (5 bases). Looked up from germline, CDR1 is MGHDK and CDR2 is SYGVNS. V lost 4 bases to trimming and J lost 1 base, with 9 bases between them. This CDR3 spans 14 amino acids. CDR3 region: CASSGGRGTDTQYF. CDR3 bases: TGTGCCAGCAGTGGAGGGCGAGGCACAGATACGCAGTATTTT.

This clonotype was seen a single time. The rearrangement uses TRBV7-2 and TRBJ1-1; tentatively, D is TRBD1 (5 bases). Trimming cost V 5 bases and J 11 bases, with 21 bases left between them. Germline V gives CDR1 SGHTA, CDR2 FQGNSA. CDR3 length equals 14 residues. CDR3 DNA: TGTGCCAGCAGCATCGGACACACAAAGGCGGGGGCTTTCTTT. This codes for CASSIGHTKAGAFF. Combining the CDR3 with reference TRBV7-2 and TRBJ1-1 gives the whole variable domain GAGVSQSPSNKVTEKGKDVELRCDPISGHTALYWYRQSLGQGLEFLIYFQGNSAPDKSGLPSDRFSAERTGGSVSTLTIQRTQQEDSAVYLCASSIGHTKAGAFFGQGTRLTVV.

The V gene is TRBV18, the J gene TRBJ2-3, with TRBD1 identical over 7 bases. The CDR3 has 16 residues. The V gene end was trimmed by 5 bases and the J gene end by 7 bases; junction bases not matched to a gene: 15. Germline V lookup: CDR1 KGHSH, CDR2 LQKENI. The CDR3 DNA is TGTGCCAGCTCAGGAAAGATACAGGGGACCGTGAATACGCAGTATTTT. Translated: CASSGKIQGTVNTQYF.

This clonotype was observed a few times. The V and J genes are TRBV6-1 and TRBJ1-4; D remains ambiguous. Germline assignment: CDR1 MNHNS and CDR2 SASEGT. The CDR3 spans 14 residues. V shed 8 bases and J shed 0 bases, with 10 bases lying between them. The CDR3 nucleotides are TGTGCCAGCGTAAGCGTGTCAACTAATGAAAAACTGTTTTTT. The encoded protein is CASVSVSTNEKLFF.

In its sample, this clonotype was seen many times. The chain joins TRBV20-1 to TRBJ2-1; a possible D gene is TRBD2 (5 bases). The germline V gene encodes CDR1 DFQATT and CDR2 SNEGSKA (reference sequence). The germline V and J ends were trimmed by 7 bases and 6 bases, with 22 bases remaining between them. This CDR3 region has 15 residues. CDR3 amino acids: CSGIPYSVPGNEQFF. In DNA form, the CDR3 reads TGCAGTGGAATACCCTATAGCGTCCCGGGCAATGAGCAGTTCTTC.

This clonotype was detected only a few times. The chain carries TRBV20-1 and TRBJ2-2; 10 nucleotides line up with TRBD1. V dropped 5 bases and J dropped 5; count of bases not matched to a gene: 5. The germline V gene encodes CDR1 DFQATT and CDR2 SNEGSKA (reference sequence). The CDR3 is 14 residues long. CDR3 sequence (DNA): TGCAGTGCTTCCAGGACAGGGGGGACCGGGGAGCTGTTTTTT. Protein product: CSASRTGGTGELFF.

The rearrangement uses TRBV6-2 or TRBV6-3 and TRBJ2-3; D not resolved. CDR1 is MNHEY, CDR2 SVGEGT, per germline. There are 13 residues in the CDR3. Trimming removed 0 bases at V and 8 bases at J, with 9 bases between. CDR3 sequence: CASSYSELVTQYF. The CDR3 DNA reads TGTGCCAGCAGTTACTCCGAGCTCGTTACGCAGTATTTT.

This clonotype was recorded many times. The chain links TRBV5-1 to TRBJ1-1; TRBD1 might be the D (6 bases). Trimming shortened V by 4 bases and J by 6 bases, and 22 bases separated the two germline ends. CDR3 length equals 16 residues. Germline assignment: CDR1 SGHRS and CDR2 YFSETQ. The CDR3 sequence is CASSPNEESRGAEAFF. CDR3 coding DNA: TGCGCCAGCAGCCCGAACGAAGAAAGCAGGGGAGCTGAAGCTTTCTTT.

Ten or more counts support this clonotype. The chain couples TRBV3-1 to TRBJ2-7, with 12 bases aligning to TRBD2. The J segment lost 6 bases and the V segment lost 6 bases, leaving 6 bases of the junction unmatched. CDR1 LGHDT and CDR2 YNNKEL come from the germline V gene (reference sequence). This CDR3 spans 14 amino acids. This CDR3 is CASSLAGGPGEQYF. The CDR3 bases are TGTGCCAGCAGTCTAGCGGGAGGGCCGGGCGAGCAGTACTTC.

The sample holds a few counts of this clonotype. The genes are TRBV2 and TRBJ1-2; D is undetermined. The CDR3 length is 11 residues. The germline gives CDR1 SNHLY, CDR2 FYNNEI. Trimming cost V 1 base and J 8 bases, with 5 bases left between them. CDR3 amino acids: CASSEVGGYTF. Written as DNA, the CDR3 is TGTGCCAGCAGTGAAGTCGGGGGCTACACCTTC.

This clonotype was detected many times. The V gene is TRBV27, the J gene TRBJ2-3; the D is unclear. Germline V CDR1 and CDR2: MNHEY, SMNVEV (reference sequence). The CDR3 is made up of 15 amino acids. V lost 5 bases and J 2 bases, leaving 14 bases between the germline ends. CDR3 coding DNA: TGTGCCAGCAGTCCCACGGGCTACCACACAGATACGCAGTATTTT. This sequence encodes CASSPTGYHTDTQYF.

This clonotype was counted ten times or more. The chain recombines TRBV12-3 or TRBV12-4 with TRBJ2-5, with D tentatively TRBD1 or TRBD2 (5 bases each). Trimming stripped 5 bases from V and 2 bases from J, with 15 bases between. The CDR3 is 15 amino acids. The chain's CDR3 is CASSQPGRQQETQYF. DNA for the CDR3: TGTGCCAGCAGTCAGCCGGGACGGCAGCAAGAGACCCAGTACTTC.